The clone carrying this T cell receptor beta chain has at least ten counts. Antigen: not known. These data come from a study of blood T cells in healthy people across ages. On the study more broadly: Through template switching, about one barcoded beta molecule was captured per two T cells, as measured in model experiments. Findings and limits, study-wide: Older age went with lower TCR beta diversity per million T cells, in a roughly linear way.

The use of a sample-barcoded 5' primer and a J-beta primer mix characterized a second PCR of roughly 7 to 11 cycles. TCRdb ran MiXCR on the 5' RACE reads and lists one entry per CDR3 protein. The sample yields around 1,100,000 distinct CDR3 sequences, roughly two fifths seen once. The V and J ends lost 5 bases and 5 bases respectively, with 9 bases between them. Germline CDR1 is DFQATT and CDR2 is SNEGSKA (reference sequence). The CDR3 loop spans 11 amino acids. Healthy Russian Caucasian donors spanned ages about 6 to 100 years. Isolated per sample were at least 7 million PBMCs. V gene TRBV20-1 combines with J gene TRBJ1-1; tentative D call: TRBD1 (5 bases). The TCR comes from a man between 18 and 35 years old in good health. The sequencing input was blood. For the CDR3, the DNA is TGCAGTGCTCCGAAGGGGACTGAAGCTTTCTTT. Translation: CSAPKGTEAFF.